The 20 T cell receptor beta chains given below trace back to one sample, sequenced in a study of cytomegalovirus exposure and HLA in healthy donors. Only in-frame clones appear in the TCRdb table, and some are missing; sequencing was by immunoSEQ multiplex PCR. The sample lists under 80,000 clones; approximately 94% were seen once. Sample: PBMCs. These TCRs come from a woman between 18 and 29 years old in good health and CMV-seropositive.

This chain links TRBV11-3 with TRBJ1-4, with 7 positions matching TRBD1. The CDR3 has 15 amino acids. J gave up 4 bases and V 1 base, and 3 bases lay outside the gene matches. Germline CDR1 SGHNT, CDR2 YENEEA. CDR3 nucleotides: TGTGCCAGCAGCTTAGGCAACAGGGGTAATGAAAAACTGTTTTTT. Translation: CASSLGNRGNEKLFF. Full variable domain (remainder filled in from reference TRBV11-3 and TRBJ1-4): EAGVVQSPRYKIIEKKQPVAFWCNPISGHNTLYWYLQNLGQGPELLIRYENEEAVDDSQLPKDRFSAERLKGVDSTLKIQPAELGDSAVYLCASSLGNRGNEKLFFGSGTQLSVL.

The sample holds a few counts of this clone. V usage is TRBV11-3 and J usage is TRBJ2-2, with D maybe TRBD1 (6 bases). There are 16 residues in the CDR3. Germline CDR1 and CDR2: SGHNT and YENEEA. V was cut by 1 base and J by 1 base, with 10 bases left in between. CDR3 sequence (DNA): TGTGCCAGCAGCTTAGCAGAAGGGGGGAACACCGGGGAGCTGTTTTTT. Amino acids: CASSLAEGGNTGELFF.

The chain recombines TRBV4-1 with TRBJ2-2; 8 nucleotides match TRBD2. Germline values: CDR1 MGHRA, CDR2 YSYEKL. The V and J ends lost 4 bases and 10 bases, in that order; junction bases with no gene match: 17. The CDR3 is 17 residues long. The chain's CDR3 is CASSPKLFGLAREELFF. In nucleotides, the CDR3 is TGCGCCAGCAGCCCGAAATTATTTGGACTAGCACGGGAGGAGCTGTTTTTT.

The V gene is TRBV28, the J gene TRBJ2-5; a weak D match, TRBD2 (5 bases). V lost 5 bases and J 1 base, leaving 8 bases between the germline ends. Germline V lookup: CDR1 MDHEN, CDR2 SYDVKM. The CDR3 covers 13 residues. The CDR3 region is CASSSGFQETQYF. The DNA of the CDR3 is TGTGCCAGCAGTAGCGGATTCCAAGAGACCCAGTACTTC.

This clone was seen a single time. CDR3 bases: TGTGCCAGCAGTGAACAGGGGACGAACACTGAAGCTTTCTTT. This gives the protein CASSEQGTNTEAFF. The chain uses TRBV25-1 and TRBJ1-1, with TRBD1 as a possible D gene (6 bases). This CDR3 has 14 amino acids. Trimming shortened V by 2 bases and J by 1 base, and 8 bases separated the two germline ends. The germline CDR1 and CDR2 sequences are MGHDK and SYGVNS. Supplemented by reference TRBV25-1 and TRBJ1-1, the full variable domain reads EADIYQTPRYLVIGTGKKITLECSQTMGHDKMYWYQQDPGMELHLIHYSYGVNSTEKGDLSSESTVSRIRTEHFPLTLESARPSHTSQYLCASSEQGTNTEAFFGQGTRLTVV.

The rearrangement joins TRBV10-3 to TRBJ2-1; 7 bases line up with TRBD2. The CDR3 spans 14 residues. CDR1 and CDR2 (germline): ENHRY, SYGVKD. The junction had 6 bases not matched to a gene; V was cut back by 0 bases and J by 10 bases. CDR3 nucleotide sequence: TGTGCCATCAGTGAGTCACGGGGGGAGGGGGAGCAGTTCTTC. Amino acids: CAISESRGEGEQFF.

In DNA form, the CDR3 reads TGCGCCAGCATGCGGACAGTGAATCAGCCCCAGCATTTT. Amino acids: CASMRTVNQPQHF. The rearrangement joins TRBV10-2 to TRBJ1-5, with D possibly matching TRBD1 (6 bases). Germline values: CDR1 WSHSY, CDR2 SAAADI. The length of the CDR3 is 13 residues. The germline V and J ends were trimmed by 7 bases and 4 bases, with 11 bases remaining between them.

The chain joins TRBV6-1 to TRBJ1-1, with no clear D. V was shortened by 2 bases and J by 3 bases, with 10 bases between the two germline ends. This CDR3 is 14 amino acids long. Germline CDR1 and CDR2: MNHNS and SASEGT. This CDR3 reads CASSEFQVDTEAFF. Here the CDR3 DNA reads TGTGCCAGCAGTGAATTTCAGGTGGACACTGAAGCTTTCTTT.

The chain joins TRBV28 to TRBJ1-4; TRBD1 matches 7 bases. The CDR3 has 12 amino acids. From germline, CDR1 is MDHEN and CDR2 SYDVKM. V lost 6 bases, J lost 10 bases, and 5 bases stayed unmatched. CDR3 in DNA: TGTGCCAGCAGCTACAGGGGTGGAAAACTGTTTTTT. It translates to CASSYRGGKLFF.

The CDR3 protein is CASSLTVANYGYTF. CDR3 coding DNA: TGTGCCAGCAGCTTGACAGTAGCTAACTATGGCTACACCTTC. The chain joins TRBV7-2 to TRBJ1-2; D is perhaps TRBD1 (5 bases). Germline CDR1 is SGHTA and CDR2 is FQGNSA. V lost 3 bases, J lost 0 bases, and 8 bases lay in between. This CDR3 contains 14 residues.

This rearrangement joins TRBV5-1 to TRBJ2-3; TRBD2 matches at 9 bases. The CDR3 is made up of 18 amino acids. Germline V gives CDR1 SGHRS, CDR2 YFSETQ. The V segment lost 4 bases and the J segment 6 bases; nucleotides outside the gene matches: 18. The CDR3 sequence: CASSPGGASGGLSDTQYF. The DNA for the CDR3 is TGCGCCAGCAGCCCCGGGGGAGCGAGCGGGGGGCTCTCCGATACGCAGTATTTT.

The V call is TRBV4-3, the J call TRBJ2-7; TRBD2 might be the D (5 bases). V was shortened by 0 bases and J by 0 bases, with 18 bases between the two germline ends. The CDR3 runs 18 residues. Germline assignment: CDR1 LGHNA and CDR2 YSLEER. CDR3 amino acids: CASSQDSTVVGSSYEQYF. The CDR3, as DNA: TGCGCCAGCAGCCAAGATTCAACGGTGGTGGGGAGCTCCTACGAGCAGTACTTC.

CDR3 nucleotides: TGTGCCAGTAGTAGGGCTTTCCCCCCCTACGAGCAGTACTTC. This encodes CASSRAFPPYEQYF. J is TRBJ2-7 and V is TRBV19; no reliable D call. The CDR3 sequence is 14 residues long. V was trimmed by 4 bases and J by 2 bases, leaving 12 bases between them. Germline V gene lookup returns CDR1 LNHDA and CDR2 SQIVND (reference sequence).

The chain employs TRBV5-4 and TRBJ1-4; 9 nucleotides align to TRBD1. CDR1 and CDR2 (germline): SGHNT, YYREEE (reference sequence). The CDR3 length is 13 residues. The trim removed 2 bases at V and 8 bases at J, leaving 1 base unmatched. The CDR3 region is CASSLQGAEKLFF. CDR3 in DNA: TGTGCCAGCAGCTTACAGGGGGCGGAAAAACTGTTTTTT.

This clone was seen once. The CDR3 DNA reads TGTGCCAGCAGTGGCGGACAGGGGGCAAGCAATCAGCCCCAGCATTTT. Encoded protein: CASSGGQGASNQPQHF. This chain uses TRBV25-1 with TRBJ1-5; TRBD1 aligns across 11 bases. CDR3 length: 16 amino acids. CDR1 and CDR2 (germline): MGHDK, SYGVNS. The trim removed 4 bases at V and 1 base at J, leaving 3 bases unmatched.

CDR3 residues: CASSLLGRGSSNYGYTF. In nucleotides, the CDR3 is TGTGCCAGCAGCTTACTGGGGCGGGGCAGTTCTAACTATGGCTACACCTTC. The V gene is TRBV7-6, the J gene TRBJ1-2; TRBD1 might be the D (5 bases). Germline V CDR1 and CDR2: SGHVS, FNYEAQ. The CDR3 spans 17 residues. V shed 2 bases and J shed 0 bases, with 16 bases lying between them.

This clone appeared a few times. J is TRBJ1-3 and V is TRBV11-2, with 9 nucleotides matching TRBD1. CDR3 length: 15 residues. The trim removed 5 bases at V and 7 bases at J, leaving 9 bases unmatched. Per the germline V gene, CDR1 is SGHAT and CDR2 is FQNNGV. The CDR3: CASSQGDREVNTIYF. CDR3 DNA sequence: TGTGCCAGCAGCCAAGGGGACAGGGAGGTTAACACCATATATTTT.

CDR3 in amino acids: CASSVPTGRIGYTF. CDR3 sequence (DNA): TGTGCCAGCAGTGTTCCGACAGGGAGGATTGGCTACACCTTC. This rearrangement joins TRBV6-6 to TRBJ1-2; 7 bases map to TRBD1. There are 14 residues in the CDR3. V lost 5 bases, J lost 7 bases, and 10 bases stayed unmatched. Germline V gene data show CDR1 as MNHNY and CDR2 as SVGAGI (reference sequence).

The V gene is TRBV7-6, the J gene TRBJ2-3; 8 nucleotides line up with TRBD2. V gave up 5 bases and J gave up 4 bases; unmatched junction bases: 5. This CDR3 region has 14 residues. The V gene's germline CDR1 is SGHVS and CDR2 FNYEAQ. CDR3 residues: CASSQFGGADTQYF. CDR3 nucleotides: TGTGCCAGCAGCCAGTTCGGGGGGGCAGATACGCAGTATTTT.

In this sample, this clone turned up a few times. One end of the junction is discordant with germline, which a read error may explain. The V call is TRBV4-1, the J call TRBJ1-1; D remains ambiguous. The CDR3 has 10 amino acids. CDR1 is MGHRA and CDR2 is YSYEKL in the germline V gene. In DNA, the CDR3 is TGCGCCAGCAGCCAAGATTTTCCGGTCTTT. Translation: CASSQDFPVF.